The sequence of this TCR beta chain was determined in a study of T cells in Graves' hyperthyroidism and ophthalmopathy (dated by TCRdb to 2018 to 2020). About the investigation overall: Peripheral blood samples were taken at initial diagnosis, before any treatment was given. A discovery cohort of approximately 100 patients, 43 with Graves' ophthalmopathy and approximately 57 with stable Graves' hyperthyroidism, was used to find distinguishing TCR V-J signatures. Whether ophthalmopathy could be predicted prospectively was tested in an independent validation cohort made up of approximately 19 hyperthyroidism patients plus 17 patients who later progressed to ophthalmopathy. The roughly 99 discovery patients were divided at random into training and test sets in a 7:3 ratio. The study also compared thyroid tissue and blood T-cell repertoires from a handful of Graves' hyperthyroidism patients. Once sampling was done, hyperthyroidism patients were given methimazole at a starting dose of 30 mg daily, whereas ophthalmopathy patients were given high-dose intravenous methylprednisolone. The paper reports TCR Vbeta CDR3 sequencing of some 140 peripheral blood samples: over 40 ophthalmopathy, 75 to 80 hyperthyroidism and approximately 17 progressor patients.

Stable Graves' hyperthyroidism was defined as no progression to ophthalmopathy during 18 months of follow-up. Hyperthyroidism patients were newly diagnosed, had a disease duration of under 2 months, and were aged 18 to 65 years. Exclusion was applied to patients with uncontrolled infections, other autoimmune diseases, pregnancy or lactation. Diagnoses relied on clinical symptoms, serum thyroxine and TRAb, thyroid ultrasound and orbital computed tomography. PBMCs were isolated from approximately 10 ml of fresh peripheral blood by Ficoll-Paque density gradient centrifugation. Trizol reagent was used to extract total RNA, and RNA quality was then checked on an Agilent 2100 Bioanalyzer. This clonotype appeared many times. The antigen this receptor binds is unknown. No quality values exist for individual bases; no much larger clone is one base distant. The TCR beta CDR3 regions were amplified from RNA transcripts. For the first round of RT-PCR on the TCR CDR3, the HTBI primer set was used together with the Qiagen OneStep RT-PCR kit. Libraries were constructed in a second round of multiplex PCR, after which size selection and purification were carried out. Paired-end sequencing of the libraries was performed with 100 bp reads on an Illumina HiSeq2000. The study's processing was this. SOAPnuke was used to process the raw data, throwing out any read that contained adapters or uncalled bases, had a mean Phred below 15, or lacked an exact constant-primer or identifier match. COPE v1.2.5 was used to merge high-quality paired reads, and clonotypes were defined as unique nucleotide sequences. MiTCR v1.1 was used to align clonotypes to the IMGT TRBV, TRBD and TRBJ reference segments. Analysis was restricted to V-J combinations with a frequency above 0.0001, which covered over 98% of repertoires. A TCS score was defined as the ratio of F50 (clonal expansion) to E x V (chaos), with BLOSUM62-based TCRdist applied between CDR3 peptides within each V-J. Welch's t-statistics and random forest reduced roughly 530 V-J features to around 14, which were used in a naive Bayes classifier (R e1071). TCRdb reworked the public reads: Q25 trimming with fastp, MiXCR clone assembly, productive beta chains retained. Every entry covers one CDR3 protein and lists the most common genes and DNA from its rows. The V and J calls were not made by the authors but by TCRdb's processing. The sample table holds about 320,000 distinct CDR3 sequences, of which around a sixth were seen once. The ten top clones hold roughly 31% of the sample.

Results and caveats for the whole study, not just this receptor: Blood samples also contained most of the expanded thyroid clonotypes (frequency above 0.001), which suggests that blood repertoires may reflect thyroid immune responses. In validation, the model predicted progression to ophthalmopathy with roughly 70% sensitivity and 72% to 75% specificity, a median of approximately 6.7 months before onset. Sample size was not statistically predetermined, and blinding of investigators to group allocation was not performed. Ophthalmopathy was separated from stable hyperthyroidism by a 13 V-J signature model, with approximately 90% sensitivity and roughly 81% specificity obtained in cross-validation and 80%/75% obtained in testing.

Including the terminal cysteine and phenylalanine, the CDR3 comprises 12 residues. CDR3 DNA is the only sequence kept; it has 36 bases, read in frame from the first base. V and J lose 7 bases and 5 bases, and a span of 13 bases separates them. The germline V gene (reference sequence) specifies DFQATT as CDR1 and SNEGSKA as CDR2. What was sequenced was blood. The chain is encoded by TRBV20-1 joined to TRBJ2-3, with the D segment possibly TRBD1 or TRBD2, each aligning over 6 bases. The source of this sequence is a man under 40 with Graves' hyperthyroidism. The nucleotide sequence is given as TGCAGTGTAACAGGGCGGGGAGATACGCAGTATTTT. It codes for CSVTGRGDTQYF.